The rows below give T cell receptor beta chains drawn from one sample of a study of cytomegalovirus exposure and HLA in healthy donors. TCRdb's copy holds only in-frame clones and misses some; the assay was immunoSEQ multiplex PCR. Here the sample spans fewer than 150,000 clones, 70% to 75% being singletons. Material for sequencing was PBMCs. These receptors all stem from a woman in her twenties or thirties in good health and CMV-seronegative. CDR3s include the opening cysteine and the closing phenylalanine or tryptophan. Fields, in order: J gene, CDR3 length, V gene, clone size, D gene, CDR3 DNA, CDR3 protein. D genes are given only for firm matches. Rows give clone size only sometimes, using once, few, many, or a class for an expanded clone.

J: TRBJ1-2
length: 13
V: TRBV2
size: NA
D: TRBD1
DNA: TGTGCCAGCACATCGGGACAGGGAGATGGCTACACCTTC
CDR3: CASTSGQGDGYTF

J: TRBJ2-3
length: 15
V: TRBV6-5
size: NA
D: TRBD2
DNA: TGTGCCAGCAGCAAACTAGCGGGAGTTGGAGATACGCAGTATTTT
CDR3: CASSKLAGVGDTQYF

J: TRBJ2-7
length: 13
V: TRBV5-1
size: NA
D: NA
DNA: TGCGCCAGCAGCTTGACTCAAGCCTACGAGCAGTACTTC
CDR3: CASSLTQAYEQYF

J: TRBJ2-3
length: 17
V: TRBV9
size: NA
D: TRBD2
DNA: TGTGCCAGCAGCCCTGGTGTAGCGGGAGGTGACACAGATACGCAGTATTTT
CDR3: CASSPGVAGGDTDTQYF

J: TRBJ2-2
length: 13
V: TRBV5-4
size: once
D: NA
DNA: TGTGCCAGCAGCCCGACAGGAACCGGGGAGCTGTTTTTT
CDR3: CASSPTGTGELFF

J: TRBJ2-2
length: 14
V: TRBV5-8
size: NA
D: NA
DNA: TGTGCCAGCAGCTTGGCCAGGCTCACCGGGGAGCTGTTTTTT
CDR3: CASSLARLTGELFF

J: TRBJ2-5
length: 14
V: TRBV5-6
size: NA
D: TRBD1
DNA: TGTGCCAGCAGCCGGGACAGGGGGCGAGAGACCCAGTACTTC
CDR3: CASSRDRGRETQYF

J: TRBJ2-1
length: 15
V: TRBV29-1
size: NA
D: NA
DNA: TGCAGCGTTGAAGACCCCACAGGGAGATACAATGAGCAGTTCTTC
CDR3: CSVEDPTGRYNEQFF

J: TRBJ1-5
length: 12
V: TRBV11-2
size: NA
D: NA
DNA: TGTGCCAGCAGCACCGAACAGGGTTCCCAGCATTTT
CDR3: CASSTEQGSQHF

J: TRBJ2-3
length: 17
V: TRBV28
size: NA
D: TRBD2
DNA: TGTGCCAGCAGTTCCCTTCCCAGCGGGGGAAGCACAGATACGCAGTATTTT
CDR3: CASSSLPSGGSTDTQYF

J: TRBJ2-1
length: 16
V: TRBV9
size: NA
D: TRBD2
DNA: TGTGCCAGCAGCGTAGGAGGCGGGAGCTCCTACAATGAGCAGTTCTTC
CDR3: CASSVGGGSSYNEQFF

J: TRBJ1-2
length: 13
V: TRBV19
size: NA
D: TRBD1
DNA: TGTGCCAGTAGTCAGGACAGGGGCTATGGCTACACCTTC
CDR3: CASSQDRGYGYTF

J: TRBJ2-3
length: 12
V: TRBV9
size: NA
D: NA
DNA: TGTGCCAGCAGCGCCTACACAGATACGCAGTATTTT
CDR3: CASSAYTDTQYF

J: TRBJ2-7
length: 18
V: TRBV14
size: NA
D: NA
DNA: TGTGCCAGCAGCCAATGGAGGGGAGCGGACACCGGTGCCTACGAGCAGTACTTC
CDR3: CASSQWRGADTGAYEQYF

J: TRBJ2-1
length: 14
V: TRBV30
size: NA
D: TRBD1
DNA: TGTGCCTGGAACCTCGGGACAGGTTACAATGAGCAGTTCTTC
CDR3: CAWNLGTGYNEQFF

J: TRBJ2-5
length: 15
V: TRBV6-1
size: NA
D: NA
DNA: TGTGCCAGCAGTAAGACAACAGGAAGCCAAGAGACCCAGTACTTC
CDR3: CASSKTTGSQETQYF